This entry lists 5 T cell receptor beta chains sequenced from one sample in a study of T cells after yellow fever vaccination. TCRdb independently ran MiXCR on the 5' RACE reads; one entry per CDR3 protein. Of hundreds of thousands of distinct CDR3 sequences in the sample, roughly 14% were seen once. The starting material was PBMCs, obtained on the day of the yellow fever booster vaccination. Receptor source: a man aged 25-40 years who received the YFV17D yellow fever vaccine.

This clonotype has only a few counts. The J gene is TRBJ1-4, the V gene TRBV19; tentatively, D is TRBD1 (6 bases). Germline CDR1 and CDR2: LNHDA and SQIVND (reference sequence). The CDR3 length is 15 residues. Trimming removed 7 bases at V and 1 base at J, with 13 bases between. CDR3 in DNA: TGTGCCAGTAAGGGGGAATTCGGAACTAATGAAAAACTGTTTTTT. Translating it yields CASKGEFGTNEKLFF.

V gene TRBV12-3 or TRBV12-4 combines with J gene TRBJ2-7; D uncertain. V dropped 8 bases and J dropped 3 bases, with 17 bases sitting between them. The CDR3 loop spans 14 amino acids. The CDR3 sequence: CASGKGGLNYEQYF. CDR3 coding DNA: TGTGCCAGCGGTAAGGGCGGTTTGAACTACGAGCAGTACTTC.

This CDR3 reads CSARLPRGRRWETQYF. The CDR3 DNA follows: TGCAGTGCTAGACTTCCAAGGGGGCGGAGGTGGGAGACCCAGTACTTC. V gene TRBV20-1 combines with J gene TRBJ2-5, with TRBD1 matching over 7 bases. CDR1 is DFQATT and CDR2 is SNEGSKA in the germline V gene (reference sequence). CDR3 length equals 16 residues. V lost 2 bases and J lost 5; bases outside the gene matches: 14.

This clonotype was counted between two and nine times. The CDR3 nucleotides are TGTGCCACCTACAGACGCTCAGGACAGAAAACTGAAGCTTTCTTT. Amino acid sequence: CATYRRSGQKTEAFF. V usage is TRBV6-1 and J usage is TRBJ1-1; D is perhaps TRBD1 (6 bases). Trimming removed 10 bases from V and 5 bases from J, with 23 bases in between. The CDR3 is made up of 15 amino acids. The germline CDR1 and CDR2 sequences are MNHNS and SASEGT.

This clonotype was seen a handful of times. This sequence joins TRBV9 and TRBJ2-3, with 9 bases aligning to TRBD2. The CDR3 has 14 residues. V was clipped by 0 bases and J by 6 bases; unmatched bases: 2. The V gene's germline CDR1 is SGDLS and CDR2 YYNGEE. CDR3 nucleotide sequence: TGTGCCAGCAGCGTAGTAGCGGGAGCGGATACGCAGTATTTT. It specifies CASSVVAGADTQYF.